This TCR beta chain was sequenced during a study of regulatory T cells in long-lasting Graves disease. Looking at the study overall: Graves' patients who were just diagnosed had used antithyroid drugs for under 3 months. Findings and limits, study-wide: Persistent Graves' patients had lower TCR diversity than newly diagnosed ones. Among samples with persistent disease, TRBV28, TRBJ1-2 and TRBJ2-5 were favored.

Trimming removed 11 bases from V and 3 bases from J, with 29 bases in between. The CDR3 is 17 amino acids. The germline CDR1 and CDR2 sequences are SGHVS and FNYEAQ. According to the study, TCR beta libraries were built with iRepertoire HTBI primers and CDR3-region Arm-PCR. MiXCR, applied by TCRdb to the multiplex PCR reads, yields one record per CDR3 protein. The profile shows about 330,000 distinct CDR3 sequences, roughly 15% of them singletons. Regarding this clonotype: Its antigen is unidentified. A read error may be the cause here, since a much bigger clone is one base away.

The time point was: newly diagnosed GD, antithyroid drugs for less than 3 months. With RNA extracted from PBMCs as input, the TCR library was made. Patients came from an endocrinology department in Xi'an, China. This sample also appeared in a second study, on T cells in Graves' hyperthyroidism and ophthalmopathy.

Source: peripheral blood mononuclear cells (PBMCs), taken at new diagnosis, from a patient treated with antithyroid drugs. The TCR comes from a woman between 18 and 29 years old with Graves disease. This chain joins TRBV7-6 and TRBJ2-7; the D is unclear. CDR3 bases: TGTGCCGCCCCACCCTGGGCTGCCCTTTGGAGTTTCTACGAGCAGTACTTC. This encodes CAAPPWAALWSFYEQYF.